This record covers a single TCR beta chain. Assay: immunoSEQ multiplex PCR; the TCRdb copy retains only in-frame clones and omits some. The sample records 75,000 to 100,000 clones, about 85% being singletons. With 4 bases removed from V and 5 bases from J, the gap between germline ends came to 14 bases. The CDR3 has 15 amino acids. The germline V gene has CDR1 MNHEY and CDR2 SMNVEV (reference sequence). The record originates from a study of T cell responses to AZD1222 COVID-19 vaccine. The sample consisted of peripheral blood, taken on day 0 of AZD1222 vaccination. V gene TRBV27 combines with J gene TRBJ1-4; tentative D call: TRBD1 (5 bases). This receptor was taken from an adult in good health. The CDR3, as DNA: TGTGCCAGCAGTTCCCAGGGAAGGGACAATGAAAAACTGTTTTTT. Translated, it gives CASSSQGRDNEKLFF.